Shown below are 12 T cell receptor beta chains from a single sample sequenced in a study of blood T cell repertoires in COVID-19. Libraries were prepared by immunoSEQ multiplex PCR; TCRdb keeps only in-frame clonotypes and omits some of them. Among about 200,000 clones listed, approximately 85% were seen once. Sequenced: peripheral blood. The receptor set was obtained from a woman in her 70s with active or convalescent COVID-19.

In DNA, the CDR3 is TGTGCCAGCTCACCAATAGCATCGGGACAGGGAAAAAACATTCAGTACTTC. Translating gives CASSPIASGQGKNIQYF. V is TRBV18 and J is TRBJ2-4; TRBD1 matches at 9 bases. This CDR3 has 17 residues. The ends lost 2 bases at V and 4 bases at J; junction bases unmatched: 9. In germline, CDR1 is KGHSH, CDR2 LQKENI.

This clone has just a few counts. The chain links TRBV7-2 to TRBJ2-7; maybe TRBD1 (7 bases). The CDR3 has 15 residues. The germline gives CDR1 SGHTA, CDR2 FQGNSA. V was cut by 4 bases and J by 2 bases, with 15 bases left in between. The CDR3 reads CASSYRGGGPYEQYF. The DNA for the CDR3 is TGTGCCAGCAGCTATCGCGGAGGGGGCCCCTACGAGCAGTACTTC.

V and J are TRBV15 and TRBJ1-5, with D unresolved. The germline gives CDR1 LNHNV, CDR2 YYDKDF (reference sequence). CDR3 length equals 15 residues. With 3 bases removed from V and 4 bases from J, the gap between germline ends came to 13 bases. The CDR3 nucleotides are TGTGCCACCAGCAGGTATCCGGGTAATAATCAGCCCCAGCATTTT. Its translation: CATSRYPGNNQPQHF.

This clone was observed a single time. One end of the junction does not line up with germline, which may come from a read error. V gene TRBV7-3 combines with J gene TRBJ2-5; unclear D gene. The CDR3 length is 15 residues. In germline, CDR1 is SGHTA, CDR2 FQGTGA. The CDR3 here is CVSSLTAAGRETQYF. CDR3 coding DNA: TGTGTCAGCAGCTTAACGGCTGCTGGGCGAGAGACCCAGTACTTC.

This clone was counted ten times or more. The chain is built from TRBV2 and TRBJ2-5, with a weak D call TRBD1 (6 bases). The germline V and J ends were trimmed by 5 bases and 8 bases, with 18 bases remaining between them. From germline, CDR1 is SNHLY and CDR2 FYNNEI. This CDR3 is 14 amino acids long. The CDR3 here is CASSQDSSRDTQYF. The CDR3, as DNA: TGTGCCAGCAGTCAGGACAGCTCAAGAGATACCCAGTACTTC.

The DNA of the CDR3 is TGTGCCAGCAGGACCGGGATCTATAATTCACCCCTCCACTTT. It encodes CASRTGIYNSPLHF. The V call is TRBV6-5, the J call TRBJ1-6; the D is unclear. Germline V CDR1 and CDR2: MNHEY, SVGAGI. The CDR3 is 14 residues long. Trimming removed 6 bases at V and 3 bases at J, with 9 bases between.

The V gene is TRBV2, the J gene TRBJ2-1, with 9 bases fitting TRBD1. CDR3 length: 14 residues. Trimming took 8 bases from V and 4 from J; bases not matched to a gene: 6. Per germline, CDR1 SNHLY and CDR2 FYNNEI. The CDR3 coding sequence is TGTGCCAGCGGCTCTGGGACAGGGTACAATGAGCAGTTCTTC. Translated, it gives CASGSGTGYNEQFF.

This clone was picked up one time. The chain has TRBV5-1 and TRBJ2-3; 9 bases align to TRBD2. V shed 5 bases and J 2 bases; nucleotides not matched to a gene: 6. Germline assignment: CDR1 SGHRS and CDR2 YFSETQ. This CDR3 contains 15 residues. The CDR3 loop reads CASRMTSGVTDTQYF. CDR3 coding DNA: TGCGCCAGCAGGATGACTAGCGGTGTCACAGATACGCAGTATTTT.

The genes are TRBV6-5 and TRBJ2-1; D is possibly TRBD2 (5 bases). Trimming removed 10 bases from V and 0 bases from J, with 13 bases in between. The V gene's germline CDR1 is MNHEY and CDR2 SVGAGI. The CDR3 totals 14 residues. CDR3 in DNA: TGTGCCACCGCGGCCGGGGTCTCCTACAATGAGCAGTTCTTC. It yields the protein CATAAGVSYNEQFF.

A few counts support this clone. V gene TRBV19 combines with J gene TRBJ1-1; no clear D gene. The V end was cut by 4 bases, the J end by 0 bases, with 6 bases between. The CDR3 runs 13 residues. Germline V lookup: CDR1 LNHDA, CDR2 SQIVND (reference sequence). The CDR3 is CASSTGLNTEAFF. In nucleotides, the CDR3 is TGTGCCAGTAGTACAGGATTGAACACTGAAGCTTTCTTT.

The chain combines TRBV28 with TRBJ2-1, with 8 positions matching TRBD1. After removal of 6 bases from V and 2 bases from J, the junction contained 6 bases not matched to a gene. CDR1 and CDR2 from the germline V gene are MDHEN and SYDVKM. CDR3 length: 15 amino acids. In DNA form, the CDR3 reads TGTGCCAGCAGGCAAGGACAGGGCCCCTACAATGAGCAGTTCTTC. Its translation: CASRQGQGPYNEQFF.

This rearrangement joins TRBV11-2 to TRBJ2-7; D not resolved. The CDR3 runs to 15 residues. Between the trimmed V and J ends, which lost 4 bases and 1 base, there was a span of 14 bases. From germline, CDR1 is SGHAT and CDR2 FQNNGV. CDR3 region: CASSSLLRPSYEQYF. CDR3 in DNA: TGTGCCAGCAGCTCGCTGTTGCGGCCTTCCTACGAGCAGTACTTC.